This T cell receptor (beta chain) derives from a study of T-cell memory formation after mild COVID-19. Study in general: TCR clusters were mostly donor specific. Study-wide findings and caveats: That cross-reactive memory joined was suggested by some responding clones appearing in pre-infection memory. The second-wave clones peaking on day 37 were not confirmed as SARS-CoV-2-specific.

5'RACE primed from the constant segment yielded TCR alpha and TCR beta cDNA libraries bearing sample barcodes and UMIs. MiXCR was run by TCRdb on the 5' RACE reads, yielding one entry per CDR3 protein. The table lists approximately 500,000 distinct CDR3 sequences, nearly 25% of them singletons. Comments on this clonotype: Antigen: not known.

The sequence derives from an adult woman who had mild COVID-19 (a few samples of this study predate the infection). Cell type and time point are not known. Sequenced sample: PBMCs or a T cell subset sorted from them (not recorded which).

CDR3 in amino acids: CASSPGQGWNQPQHF. For the CDR3, the DNA is TGTGCCAGCAGTCCCGGACAGGGTTGGAATCAGCCCCAGCATTTT. This chain uses TRBV3-1 with TRBJ1-5; 8 bases agree with TRBD1. Per the germline V gene, CDR1 is LGHDT and CDR2 is YNNKEL (reference sequence). J gave up 4 bases and V 6 bases, and 8 bases lay outside the gene matches. The CDR3 has 15 residues.